This TCR beta chain came from a study of blood T cell repertoires in COVID-19. Study-wide context: Researchers got acute and convalescent COVID-19 samples from the United States, Italy and Spain. The cDNA or gDNA used as material had been derived from T cells, B-cell-depleted T cells, or PBMCs.

Authors' data handling: Reference gene primer amplification gave nucleated cell count estimates. Generated by immunoSEQ multiplex PCR, the TCRdb table keeps only in-frame clones and is missing some. V and J calls and clone size follow that table, whereas D and trimming were derived from the DNA. The sample lists 150,000 to 160,000 clones, 80% occurring once. The V and J ends lost 5 bases and 1 base respectively, with 12 bases between them. CDR1 MNHNY and CDR2 SVGAGI come from the germline V gene (reference sequence). The CDR3 has 14 residues. The sample consisted of peripheral blood. The genes are TRBV6-6 and TRBJ2-7, with a tentative D call TRBD1 (7 bases). The clonotype was recovered from a man aged 60-69 years with acute or convalescent COVID-19. CDR3 nucleotide sequence: TGTGCCAGCAGTCAACAGGGGACTTCCTACGAGCAGTACTTC. Translation: CASSQQGTSYEQYF.